The clone carrying this T cell receptor beta chain was counted at least ten times. What it binds is not known. This sample was taken from a study of T cells in Graves' hyperthyroidism and ophthalmopathy. Regarding the study as a whole: Blood shared most expanded thyroid clonotypes above 0.001. From stable hyperthyroidism, ophthalmopathy was set apart by a 13 V-J model.

Germline assignment: CDR1 MNHEY and CDR2 SVGEGT. CDR3 length equals 14 residues. With V trimmed by 3 bases and J by 1 base, 2 bases remained unmatched. Fresh peripheral blood, more than 9 ml, yielded the PBMCs. Amplified TCR beta CDR3 regions came from RNA transcripts. Using the HTBI primer set, a first-round RT-PCR was run on the TCR CDR3. TCRdb re-derived calls from the multiplex PCR reads in MiXCR, one entry per CDR3 protein. The sample records about 740,000 distinct CDR3 sequences, 14% being singletons. The sequencing sample was made of blood. This receptor was obtained from a woman between 18 and 30 years old with Graves' hyperthyroidism. The rearrangement uses TRBV6-2 or TRBV6-3 and TRBJ1-1; 7 nucleotides line up with TRBD1. The CDR3 nucleotides are TGTGCCAGCAGTTATCGACAGGGGAACACTGAAGCTTTCTTT. This gives the protein CASSYRQGNTEAFF.